These 26 T cell receptor beta chains share one sample of origin, sequenced in a study of CD8 T cells in Susac syndrome. Random hexamers primed reverse transcription of about 0.5 to 1 ug RNA. TCRdb independently ran MiXCR on the immunoSEQ multiplex PCR reads; one entry per CDR3 protein. This sample has about 210,000 distinct CDR3 sequences, with about 95% found just once. Material: CD4+ T cells from PBMCs. The receptors stem from a human donor with multiple sclerosis.

V usage is TRBV25-1 and J usage is TRBJ2-7; 7 bases are a match to TRBD1. With V trimmed by 6 bases and J by 4 bases, 0 bases remained unmatched. The CDR3 has 11 amino acids. CDR1 MGHDK and CDR2 SYGVNS come from the germline V gene. CDR3 sequence: CASRGQYEQYF. CDR3 bases: TGTGCCAGCAGGGGACAGTACGAGCAGTACTTC.

The chain has TRBV2 and TRBJ2-7, with unresolved D. There are 11 residues in the CDR3. Trimming left V 4 bases short and J 4 bases short, with 5 bases between. CDR1 and CDR2 from the germline V gene are SNHLY and FYNNEI. The CDR3: CASSGNYEQYF. The CDR3, as DNA: TGTGCCAGCAGTGGAAATTACGAGCAGTACTTC.

As concerns this clonotype: The junction does not match germline at one end; this may be a read error. The chain uses TRBV7-2 and TRBJ1-5; D call uncertain. Germline CDR1 is SGHTA and CDR2 is FQGNSA. There are 13 residues in the CDR3. The CDR3 is CASSLAEGQPQHF. CDR3 DNA: TGTGCCAGCAGCCTAGCAGAAGGTCAGCCCCAGCATTTT.

V usage is TRBV6-5 and J usage is TRBJ1-2; no reliable D call. Trimming left V 6 bases short and J 0 bases short, with 5 bases between. The CDR3 runs to 12 residues. Germline assignment: CDR1 MNHEY and CDR2 SVGAGI. The CDR3 region is CASRSSNYGYTF. DNA of the CDR3: TGTGCCAGCAGGAGTTCTAACTATGGCTACACCTTC.

The CDR3 bases are TGTGCCAGCAGCTTAGCAATCTACGAGCAGTACTTC. Translated: CASSLAIYEQYF. The V call is TRBV7-2, the J call TRBJ2-7; the D is unclear. Germline V CDR1 and CDR2: SGHTA, FQGNSA. CDR3 length: 12 residues. V lost 0 bases to trimming and J lost 3 bases, with 3 bases between them.

The chain joins TRBV27 to TRBJ2-1; 9 bases align to TRBD2. This CDR3 is 15 amino acids long. V dropped 4 bases and J dropped 5; count of bases not matched to a gene: 6. CDR1 and CDR2 from the germline V gene are MNHEY and SMNVEV (reference sequence). CDR3 nucleotide sequence: TGTGCCAGCAGTTCCTTAGCGGGAGTCCACAATGAGCAGTTCTTC. It encodes CASSSLAGVHNEQFF.

This clonotype was recorded once. The chain is built from TRBV6-6 and TRBJ2-3; 9 nucleotides agree with TRBD2. V lost 6 bases and J lost 6; bases outside the gene matches: 10. The CDR3 runs to 15 residues. The germline gives CDR1 MNHNY, CDR2 SVGAGI (reference sequence). In DNA, the CDR3 is TGTGCCAGCAGGCGCCAGGGACTAGCCGGGGATACGCAGTATTTT. Its protein is CASRRQGLAGDTQYF.

This rearrangement joins TRBV20-1 to TRBJ2-3; D is possibly TRBD1 (6 bases). Germline assignment: CDR1 DFQATT and CDR2 SNEGSKA (reference sequence). The V and J ends lost 6 bases and 2 bases respectively, with 12 bases between them. This CDR3 comprises 13 residues. This chain's CDR3 is CSAPGQTTDTQYF. The CDR3 DNA sequence: TGCAGTGCACCGGGACAAACCACAGATACGCAGTATTTT.

The chain employs TRBV29-1 and TRBJ1-5; D is unclear. Germline-derived CDR1 and CDR2 are SQVTM and ANQGSEA. The germline V and J ends were trimmed by 4 bases and 0 bases, with 4 bases remaining between them. The length of the CDR3 is 12 residues. The chain's CDR3 is CSVGYSNQPQHF. Written as DNA, the CDR3 is TGCAGCGTTGGTTATAGCAATCAGCCCCAGCATTTT.

This clonotype occurred once. The gene calls are TRBV7-3 and TRBJ2-3; D may be TRBD2 (7 bases). This CDR3 spans 15 amino acids. The germline gives CDR1 SGHTA, CDR2 FQGTGA. The V and J ends lost 6 bases and 5 bases respectively, with 18 bases between them. The CDR3 bases are TGTGCCAGCAGTCCGGGCCGGGGGGCAGGAGATACGCAGTATTTT. Protein: CASSPGRGAGDTQYF.

The CDR3 protein is CSADRGRGGETQYF. CDR3 DNA: TGCAGCGCTGATCGCGGGAGGGGCGGAGAGACCCAGTACTTC. The chain is built from TRBV29-1 and TRBJ2-5, with 9 bases that match TRBD2. Germline V CDR1 and CDR2: SQVTM, ANQGSEA. The CDR3 spans 14 residues. The V segment lost 7 bases and the J segment 4 bases; nucleotides outside the gene matches: 10.

The chain links TRBV15 to TRBJ2-5, with D perhaps assigned TRBD1 or TRBD2 (6 bases each). The V and J ends lost 1 base and 0 bases respectively, with 12 bases between them. CDR3 length equals 16 residues. Per the germline V gene, CDR1 is LNHNV and CDR2 is YYDKDF (reference sequence). The CDR3 nucleotides are TGTGCCACCAGCAGAGGGTGGGGGGCTCACCAAGAGACCCAGTACTTC. Translating gives CATSRGWGAHQETQYF.

V is TRBV20-1 and J is TRBJ2-3; D is unresolved. This CDR3 is built from 13 residues. The germline CDR1 and CDR2 sequences are DFQATT and SNEGSKA (reference sequence). V lost 2 bases to trimming and J lost 0 bases, with 6 bases between them. The CDR3: CSARSPSTDTQYF. CDR3 sequence (DNA): TGCAGTGCTAGATCTCCTAGCACAGATACGCAGTATTTT.

The chain employs TRBV30 and TRBJ1-1, with 7 bases identical to TRBD1. Germline V gene sequence: CDR1 GTSNPN, CDR2 SVGIG (reference sequence). V lost 8 bases, J lost 1 base, and 13 bases stayed unmatched. This CDR3 region has 15 residues. The CDR3 reads CAGPRGPGGNTEAFF. The CDR3 DNA reads TGTGCCGGGCCGAGGGGGCCGGGGGGGAACACTGAAGCTTTCTTT.

This rearrangement joins TRBV29-1 to TRBJ2-1, with TRBD2 identical over 16 bases. This CDR3 spans 13 amino acids. Germline values: CDR1 SQVTM, CDR2 ANQGSEA. Unmatched junction bases numbered 2, after V lost 7 bases and J lost 8 bases. CDR3: CSAGTSGRDEQFF. The CDR3 DNA reads as TGCAGCGCTGGGACTAGCGGGAGGGATGAGCAGTTCTTC.

The rearrangement links TRBV15 to TRBJ2-5; D gene uncertain. With 0 bases removed from V and 3 bases from J, the gap between germline ends came to 5 bases. Germline loops: CDR1 LNHNV, CDR2 YYDKDF (reference sequence). CDR3 length equals 13 residues. The CDR3 nucleotides read TGTGCCACCAGCAGAGAAGGGAAAGAGACCCAGTACTTC. Translated: CATSREGKETQYF. Using reference TRBV15 and TRBJ2-5 for the parts outside the CDR3, the full variable domain is DAMVIQNPRYQVTQFGKPVTLSCSQTLNHNVMYWYQQKSSQAPKLLFHYYDKDFNNEADTPDNFQSRRPNTSFCFLDIRSPGLGDTAMYLCATSREGKETQYFGPGTRLLVL.

The rearrangement uses TRBV20-1 and TRBJ1-2; 8 bases agree with TRBD1. CDR1 is DFQATT, CDR2 SNEGSKA, per germline (reference sequence). CDR3 length equals 14 residues. J gave up 7 bases and V 2 bases, and 9 bases lay outside the gene matches. CDR3 sequence reads: CSARYRQGRLGYTF. Written as DNA, the CDR3 is TGCAGTGCTAGATACCGACAGGGGAGGCTTGGCTACACCTTC.

The chain couples TRBV11-3 to TRBJ2-7; tentatively, D is TRBD1 (5 bases). Per the germline V gene, CDR1 is SGHNT and CDR2 is YENEEA. The length of the CDR3 is 13 residues. V lost 4 bases to trimming and J lost 3 bases, with 10 bases between them. CDR3 in DNA: TGTGCCAGCAGCTATGGACACCTCTACGAGCAGTACTTC. As protein: CASSYGHLYEQYF.

V usage is TRBV20-1 and J usage is TRBJ1-4; TRBD1 is a possible D gene (6 bases). Germline V gene sequence: CDR1 DFQATT, CDR2 SNEGSKA (reference sequence). Trimming stripped 2 bases from V and 8 bases from J, with 12 bases between. CDR3 length: 13 residues. CDR3 amino acids: CSARNREGEKLFF. The DNA of the CDR3 is TGCAGTGCTAGAAACAGGGAGGGCGAAAAACTGTTTTTT.

This chain uses TRBV7-9 with TRBJ2-4; D is unclear. CDR1 is SEHNR and CDR2 is FQNEAQ in the germline V gene (reference sequence). CDR3 length equals 16 residues. The ends were cut back, 5 bases at V and 0 bases at J, with 14 bases in the middle. The CDR3 DNA follows: TGTGCCAGCAGCCCCTCGTTGCAGTTAGCCAAAAACATTCAGTACTTC. Its translation: CASSPSLQLAKNIQYF. The entire variable domain, with the rest obtained from reference TRBV7-9 and TRBJ2-4, is as follows: DTGVSQNPRHKITKRGQNVTFRCDPISEHNRLYWYRQTLGQGPEFLTYFQNEAQLEKSRLLSDRFSAERPKGSFSTLEIQRTEQGDSAMYLCASSPSLQLAKNIQYFGAGTRLSVL.

The V and J genes are TRBV20-1 and TRBJ2-1, with 7 positions matching TRBD2. The CDR3 length is 15 residues. The V gene end was trimmed by 4 bases and the J gene end by 2 bases; junction bases not matched to a gene: 8. The germline gives CDR1 DFQATT, CDR2 SNEGSKA (reference sequence). CDR3 amino acids: CSATPSGGPYNEQFF. The CDR3 DNA reads as TGCAGTGCTACCCCTAGCGGAGGCCCCTACAATGAGCAGTTCTTC.

J is TRBJ2-2 and V is TRBV12-3 or TRBV12-4; 10 bases align to TRBD2. This CDR3 has 16 amino acids. V shed 5 bases, J shed 1 base, and the junction held 4 bases outside the gene matches. The CDR3 DNA is TGTGCCAGCAGTCGTAGGACTAGCGGGAACACCGGGGAGCTGTTTTTT. Amino acid sequence: CASSRRTSGNTGELFF.

The genes are TRBV19 and TRBJ1-2; D uncertain. This CDR3 region has 13 residues. Germline CDR1 reads LNHDA; CDR2 reads SQIVND (reference sequence). The V gene lost 10 bases and the J gene lost 1 base, with 13 bases spanning the gap. The CDR3 bases are TGTGCCACTCGGGGAACGGTTAACTATGGCTACACCTTC. Amino acid sequence: CATRGTVNYGYTF.

This chain connects TRBV4-1 to TRBJ1-3, with 9 bases fitting TRBD1. The V and J ends lost 4 bases and 7 bases, in that order; junction bases with no gene match: 8. Germline V CDR1 and CDR2: MGHRA, YSYEKL. The CDR3 runs 15 residues. In DNA form, the CDR3 reads TGCGCCAGCAGCCTCGGGACAGGGAATATCAACACCATATATTTT. Encoded protein: CASSLGTGNINTIYF.

CDR3 amino acids: CSVEGPSGSYNEQFF. For the CDR3, the DNA is TGCAGCGTTGAGGGTCCTAGCGGATCCTACAATGAGCAGTTCTTC. V gene TRBV29-1 combines with J gene TRBJ2-1; 7 nucleotides align to TRBD2. Germline lookup yields CDR1 SQVTM and CDR2 ANQGSEA. J gave up 1 base and V 3 bases, and 6 bases lay outside the gene matches. CDR3 length equals 15 residues.

This chain joins TRBV12-3 or TRBV12-4 and TRBJ2-7, with D perhaps TRBD1 (5 bases). The CDR3 is 13 residues long. Trimming shortened V by 6 bases and J by 0 bases, and 9 bases separated the two germline ends. CDR3 bases: TGTGCCAGCAGGAAGACAGACTCCTACGAGCAGTACTTC. It codes for CASRKTDSYEQYF.